Here is one T cell receptor beta chain with its context. The data stem from a study of blood T cell repertoires in COVID-19. Trimming at V came to 2 bases and at J to 5 bases, leaving 9 bases not matched to a gene. CDR1 MNHEY and CDR2 SVGAGI come from the germline V gene. The CDR3 consists of 16 residues. In the authors' workflow: For nucleated cells, counts were estimated from reference gene primer amplification. Using immunoSEQ multiplex PCR, the repertoire was profiled, and TCRdb retains in-frame clones only, with some absent. V, J and clone size were drawn from that table, and D and trimming were deduced from the DNA. The sample records fewer than 250,000 clones, 83% being singletons. Cohort allocation depended upon clinical history that participants reported. Those designated as exposed participants met a COVID-19 case within 2 weeks before study entry.

Sequencing was carried out using PBMCs or T cells enriched from blood (not recorded which). The rearrangement uses TRBV6-5 and TRBJ1-5; TRBD1 matches 7 bases. The receptor's source is a woman between 35 and 50 years old who had been exposed to COVID-19. The chain's CDR3 is CASSYPLDRPDQPQHF. The CDR3 DNA reads as TGTGCCAGCAGTTACCCGTTGGACAGGCCGGATCAGCCCCAGCATTTT.